This T cell receptor (beta chain) was found in a study of T-cell reconstitution after alpha-beta-depleted transplantation in children. As it was prepared, the TCRbeta library received unique molecular identifiers. TCRdb fed the PCR reads into MiXCR, producing one record per CDR3 protein. The sample holds 450,000 to 700,000 distinct CDR3 sequences, 25% to 30% seen once. The CDR3 is 17 residues long. Unmatched junction bases numbered 10, after V lost 4 bases and J lost 0 bases. Per the germline V gene, CDR1 is SGHRS and CDR2 is YFSETQ. The material was PBMCs, obtained before TCRalphabeta/CD19-depleted stem cell transplant. This TCR derives from a boy under two years old with Wiskott-Aldrich syndrome, due to receive a stem cell transplant. This chain uses TRBV5-1 with TRBJ2-3; 8 bases are a match to TRBD2. CDR3 residues: CASSREELAASTDTQYF. The CDR3 region has the DNA TGCGCCAGCAGCCGGGAGGAACTAGCGGCTAGCACAGATACGCAGTATTTT.